What follows describes a single T cell receptor beta chain. This sample is drawn from a study of blood T cell repertoires in COVID-19. CDR1 and CDR2 (germline): LGHDT, YNNKEL (reference sequence). The length of the CDR3 is 15 residues. Trimming shortened V by 0 bases and J by 1 base, and 9 bases separated the two germline ends. The method was immunoSEQ multiplex PCR; TCRdb's version includes in-frame clones alone and lacks a portion of them. The sample carries 250,000 to 300,000 clones, about 88% recorded once. Specimen: peripheral blood. The source of this sequence is a man aged 18-30 years with active or convalescent COVID-19. The gene calls are TRBV3-1 (or the pseudogene TRBV3-2) and TRBJ2-5; D call uncertain. The CDR3 nucleotides read TGTGCCAGCAGCCAAGAAACGCAGATCCAAGAGACCCAGTACTTC. Amino acid sequence: CASSQETQIQETQYF.